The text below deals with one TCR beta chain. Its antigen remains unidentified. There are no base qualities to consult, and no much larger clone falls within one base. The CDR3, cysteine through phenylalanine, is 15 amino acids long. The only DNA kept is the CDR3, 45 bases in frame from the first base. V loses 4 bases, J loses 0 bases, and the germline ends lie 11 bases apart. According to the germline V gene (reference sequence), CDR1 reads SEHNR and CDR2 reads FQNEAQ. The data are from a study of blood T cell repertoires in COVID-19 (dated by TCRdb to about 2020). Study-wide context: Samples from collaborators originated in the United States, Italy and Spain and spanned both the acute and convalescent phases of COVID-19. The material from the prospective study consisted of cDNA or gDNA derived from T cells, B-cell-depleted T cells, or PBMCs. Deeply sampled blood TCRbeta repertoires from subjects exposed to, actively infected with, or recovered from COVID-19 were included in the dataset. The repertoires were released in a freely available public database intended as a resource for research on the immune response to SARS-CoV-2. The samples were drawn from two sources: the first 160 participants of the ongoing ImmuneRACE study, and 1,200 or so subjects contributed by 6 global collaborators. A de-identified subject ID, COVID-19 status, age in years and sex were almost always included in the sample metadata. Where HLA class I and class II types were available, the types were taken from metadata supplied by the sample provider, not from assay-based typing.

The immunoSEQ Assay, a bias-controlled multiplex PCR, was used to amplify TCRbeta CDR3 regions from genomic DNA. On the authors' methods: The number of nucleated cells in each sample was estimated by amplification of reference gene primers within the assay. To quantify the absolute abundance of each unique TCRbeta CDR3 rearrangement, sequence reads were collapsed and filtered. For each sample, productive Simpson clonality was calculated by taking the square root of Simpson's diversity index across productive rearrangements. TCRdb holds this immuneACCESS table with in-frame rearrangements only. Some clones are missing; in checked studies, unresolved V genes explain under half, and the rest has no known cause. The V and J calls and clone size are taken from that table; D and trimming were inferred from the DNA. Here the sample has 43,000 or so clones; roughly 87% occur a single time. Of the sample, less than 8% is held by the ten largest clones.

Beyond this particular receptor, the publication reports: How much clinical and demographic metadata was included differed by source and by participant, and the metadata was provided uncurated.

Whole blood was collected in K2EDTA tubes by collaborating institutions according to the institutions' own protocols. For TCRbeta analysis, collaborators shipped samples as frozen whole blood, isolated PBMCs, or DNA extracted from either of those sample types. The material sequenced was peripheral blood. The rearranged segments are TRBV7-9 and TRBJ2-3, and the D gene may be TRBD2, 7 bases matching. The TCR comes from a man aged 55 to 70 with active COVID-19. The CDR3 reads CASSSGGHSTDTQYF. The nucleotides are TGTGCCAGCAGCTCCGGGGGGCATAGCACAGATACGCAGTATTTT.